Listed below are T cell receptor beta chains from one sample, sequenced in a study of blood T cell repertoires in COVID-19. Here immunoSEQ multiplex PCR was the method, and the copy in TCRdb shows in-frame clones only, minus some. The table records about 220,000 clones, around 83% of them present only once. Sequences were obtained from PBMCs or T cells enriched from blood (not recorded which). These receptor sequences come from a woman aged 40-49 years who had recovered from COVID-19. CDR3s leave out the opening cysteine and the closing phenylalanine or tryptophan. Clone sizes are given selectively: once, few, many, or a class where the clone is expanded.

V gene: TRBV2
J gene: TRBJ1-5
clone size: -
CDR3 length: 14
CDR3 protein: ASSEFGQGSDQPQH

V gene: TRBV18
J gene: TRBJ2-3
clone size: -
CDR3 length: 13
CDR3 protein: ASSRVGASTDTQY

V gene: TRBV27
J gene: TRBJ2-7
clone size: -
CDR3 length: 11
CDR3 protein: ASSQTRKTEQY

V gene: TRBV28
J gene: TRBJ1-4
clone size: -
CDR3 length: 14
CDR3 protein: ASSSRWTGENEKLF

V gene: TRBV7-9
J gene: TRBJ1-4
clone size: few
CDR3 length: 12
CDR3 protein: ASSLVGTNEKLF

V gene: TRBV6-6
J gene: TRBJ1-5
clone size: -
CDR3 length: 18
CDR3 protein: ASSPGFSLTRSFSNQPQH

V gene: TRBV4-3
J gene: TRBJ2-1
clone size: once
CDR3 length: 13
CDR3 protein: ASSQGTTPVYEQF

V gene: TRBV13
J gene: TRBJ2-3
clone size: -
CDR3 length: 13
CDR3 protein: ASSLGSSFTDTQY

V gene: TRBV3-1/TRBV3-2
J gene: TRBJ1-4
clone size: -
CDR3 length: 12
CDR3 protein: ASSQERGREKLF

V gene: TRBV7-6
J gene: TRBJ2-1
clone size: -
CDR3 length: 13
CDR3 protein: ASSAGLAGENEQF

V gene: TRBV5-1
J gene: TRBJ1-1
clone size: once
CDR3 length: 11
CDR3 protein: ASSLDMNTEAF

V gene: TRBV7-9
J gene: TRBJ1-4
clone size: -
CDR3 length: 13
CDR3 protein: ASSLPEHGAEKLF

V gene: TRBV19
J gene: TRBJ2-6
clone size: -
CDR3 length: 16
CDR3 protein: AASAGGRASSGANVLT

V gene: TRBV30
J gene: TRBJ1-3
clone size: -
CDR3 length: 12
CDR3 protein: AWSSGYSGNTIY

V gene: TRBV9
J gene: TRBJ2-5
clone size: -
CDR3 length: 14
CDR3 protein: ASSVAGLAGSETQY

V gene: TRBV28
J gene: TRBJ2-3
clone size: -
CDR3 length: 12
CDR3 protein: ASSTSRTVYKAY

V gene: TRBV11-3
J gene: TRBJ2-1
clone size: few
CDR3 length: 15
CDR3 protein: ASSLDSWRNSYNEQF

V gene: TRBV12-3/TRBV12-4
J gene: TRBJ2-3
clone size: -
CDR3 length: 11
CDR3 protein: ASTQGTTDTQY

V gene: TRBV18
J gene: TRBJ1-1
clone size: -
CDR3 length: 14
CDR3 protein: ASSLLNQGAGAEAF

V gene: TRBV11-3
J gene: TRBJ2-1
clone size: once
CDR3 length: 14
CDR3 protein: ASSPLLAGSYNEQF

V gene: TRBV6-2/TRBV6-3
J gene: TRBJ1-2
clone size: -
CDR3 length: 13
CDR3 protein: ASSRPGTGEERYT

V gene: TRBV19
J gene: TRBJ2-1
clone size: -
CDR3 length: 14
CDR3 protein: ASSMIGSQGKNEQF

V gene: TRBV19
J gene: TRBJ1-5
clone size: -
CDR3 length: 11
CDR3 protein: ASSIDRTGSFH

V gene: TRBV6-5
J gene: TRBJ1-2
clone size: -
CDR3 length: 12
CDR3 protein: ASRTGTGPYGYT

V gene: TRBV15
J gene: TRBJ1-1
clone size: -
CDR3 length: 13
CDR3 protein: ATSRDRGRGSEAF

V gene: TRBV18
J gene: TRBJ1-1
clone size: -
CDR3 length: 11
CDR3 protein: ASSGVRETEAF

V gene: TRBV10-3
J gene: TRBJ2-1
clone size: -
CDR3 length: 11
CDR3 protein: AISKDYLNEQF